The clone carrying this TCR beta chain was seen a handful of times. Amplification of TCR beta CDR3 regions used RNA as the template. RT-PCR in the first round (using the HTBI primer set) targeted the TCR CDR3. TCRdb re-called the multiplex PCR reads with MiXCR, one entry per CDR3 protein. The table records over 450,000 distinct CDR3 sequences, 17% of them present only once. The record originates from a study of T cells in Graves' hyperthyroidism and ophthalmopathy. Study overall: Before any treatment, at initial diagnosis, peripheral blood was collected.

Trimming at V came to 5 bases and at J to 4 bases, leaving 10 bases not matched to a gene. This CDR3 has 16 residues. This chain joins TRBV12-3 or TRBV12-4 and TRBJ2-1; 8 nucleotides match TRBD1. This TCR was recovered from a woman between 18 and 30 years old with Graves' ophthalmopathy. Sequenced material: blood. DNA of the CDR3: TGTGCCAGCAGTAATCTCCGGGACAGGACGTACAATGAGCAGTTCTTC. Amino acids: CASSNLRDRTYNEQFF.